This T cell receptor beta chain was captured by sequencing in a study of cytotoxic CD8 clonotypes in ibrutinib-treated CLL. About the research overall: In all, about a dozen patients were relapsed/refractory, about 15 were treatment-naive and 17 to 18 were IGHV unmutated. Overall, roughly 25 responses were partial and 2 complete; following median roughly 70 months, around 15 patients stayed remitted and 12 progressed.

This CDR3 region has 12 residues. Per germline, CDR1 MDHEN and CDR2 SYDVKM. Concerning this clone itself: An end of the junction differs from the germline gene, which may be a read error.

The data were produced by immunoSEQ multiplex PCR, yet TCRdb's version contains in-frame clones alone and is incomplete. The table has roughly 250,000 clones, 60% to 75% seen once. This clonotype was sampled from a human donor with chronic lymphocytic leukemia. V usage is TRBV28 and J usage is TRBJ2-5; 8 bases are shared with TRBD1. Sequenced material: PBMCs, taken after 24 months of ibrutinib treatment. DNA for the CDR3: TGTGCCAGCAGTGATACCTGGGGACAGGTGGACTTC. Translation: CASSDTWGQVDF.